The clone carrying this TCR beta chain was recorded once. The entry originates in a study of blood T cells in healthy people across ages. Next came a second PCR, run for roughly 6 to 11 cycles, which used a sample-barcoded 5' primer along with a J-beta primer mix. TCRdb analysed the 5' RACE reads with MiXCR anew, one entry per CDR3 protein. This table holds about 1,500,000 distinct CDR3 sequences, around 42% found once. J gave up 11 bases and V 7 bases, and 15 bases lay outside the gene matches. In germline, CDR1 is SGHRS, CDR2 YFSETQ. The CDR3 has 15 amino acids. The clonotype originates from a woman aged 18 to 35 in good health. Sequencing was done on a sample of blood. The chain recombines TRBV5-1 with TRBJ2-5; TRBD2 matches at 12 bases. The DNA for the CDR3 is TGCGCCAGCGGCTCCGGGACTAGCGGGTTGTCTGAGCAGTACTTC. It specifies CASGSGTSGLSEQYF. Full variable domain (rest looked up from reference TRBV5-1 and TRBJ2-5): KAGVTQTPRYLIKTRGQQVTLSCSPISGHRSVSWYQQTPGQGLQFLFEYFSETQRNKGNFPGRFSGRQFSNSRSEMNVSTLELGDSALYLCASGSGTSGLSEQYFGPGTRLLVL.